This is a list of T cell receptor beta chains from one sample in a study of vaccination effects on CD4 cells after COVID-19. TCRdb's table, derived via immunoSEQ multiplex PCR, lists solely in-frame clones and lacks some. The table records tens of thousands of clones, 65% to 75% of them present only once. The antigens of these receptors remain unknown. This specimen consisted of CD4+ T cells from PBMCs cultured with HCoV-OC43 spike peptides, obtained after COVID-19 vaccination. These receptors were collected from a human donor who received a COVID-19 vaccine. The CDR3 runs from the conserved cysteine through the conserved F or W. D genes are given only for firm matches. Not all rows give a size; the values are once, few, many and, for expanded clones, a class.

V	size	length	D	J	CDR3	DNA
TRBV6-1	NA	14	NA	TRBJ1-1	CASSESPHGEEAFF	TGTGCCAGCAGTGAATCCCCGCACGGGGAGGAAGCTTTCTTT
TRBV18	NA	15	NA	TRBJ1-3	CASSSIQAPGNTIYF	TGTGCCAGCTCATCGATCCAGGCTCCTGGAAACACCATATATTTT
TRBV2	NA	11	NA	TRBJ2-1	CASSFNNEQFF	TGTGCCAGCAGCTTTAACAATGAGCAGTTCTTC
TRBV19	NA	15	TRBD2	TRBJ2-7	CASSRTSGGSYEQYF	TGTGCCAGTAGCCGGACTAGCGGGGGGTCCTACGAGCAGTACTTC
TRBV27	NA	15	NA	TRBJ2-3	CASSLSRPVASTQYF	TGTGCCAGCAGTTTATCCCGGCCAGTAGCTAGTACGCAGTATTTT
TRBV30	once	15	NA	TRBJ1-1	CAWSGSDVLNTEAFF	TGTGCCTGGAGTGGATCGGACGTCTTGAACACTGAAGCTTTCTTT
TRBV7-6	NA	18	TRBD1	TRBJ2-2	CASSPVRQGRLGTGELFF	TGTGCCAGCAGCCCTGTCAGACAGGGGCGATTAGGCACCGGGGAGCTGTTTTTT
TRBV6-1	NA	13	NA	TRBJ1-2	CASSDTARYGYTF	TGTGCCAGCAGTGACACAGCTCGCTATGGCTACACCTTC
TRBV15	NA	14	NA	TRBJ2-5	CATSGGEVAETQYF	TGTGCCACCAGCGGCGGGGAAGTCGCGGAGACCCAGTACTTC
TRBV3-1/TRBV3-2	few	13	NA	TRBJ2-2	CASSEVGTGELFF	TGTGCCAGCAGCGAGGTGGGAACCGGGGAGCTGTTTTTT
TRBV28	NA	16	NA	TRBJ2-7	CASSLWGGGQSYEQYF	TGTGCCAGCAGTTTATGGGGTGGTGGACAGTCCTACGAGCAGTACTTC
TRBV10-3	NA	17	TRBD2	TRBJ2-2	CAISEAGGDTNTGELFF	TGTGCCATCAGTGAGGCGGGGGGCGACACTAACACCGGGGAGCTGTTTTTT
TRBV13	NA	15	TRBD2	TRBJ2-1	CASLAGWGTSNEQFF	TGTGCCAGCTTAGCGGGGTGGGGGACCAGCAATGAGCAGTTCTTC
TRBV7-6	NA	17	TRBD2	TRBJ2-5	CASSLALTSGSQETQYF	TGTGCCAGCAGCTTAGCTTTGACTAGCGGGAGTCAAGAGACCCAGTACTTC
TRBV7-9	NA	17	TRBD1	TRBJ2-1	CASSLGWRTGVLDEQFF	TGTGCCAGCAGCTTAGGGTGGAGGACAGGGGTCTTGGATGAGCAGTTCTTC
TRBV4-1	once	15	NA	TRBJ1-5	CASSQYSESHQPQHF	TGCGCCAGCAGCCAATACAGTGAGAGCCATCAGCCCCAGCATTTT
TRBV19	NA	16	NA	TRBJ1-4	CASSLLLPGVNEKLFF	TGTGCCAGTAGTTTACTTCTCCCTGGGGTTAATGAAAAACTGTTTTTT
TRBV5-1	NA	17	NA	TRBJ1-2	CASSLDPPWGIGYGYTF	TGCGCCAGCAGCTTGGACCCCCCTTGGGGAATTGGCTATGGCTACACCTTC
TRBV6-4	NA	19	NA	TRBJ2-1	CASSVRIGLIFCIYNEQFF	TGTGCCAGCAGTGTTAGGATTGGCTTGATTTTCTGTATTTACAATGAGCAGTTCTTC
TRBV18	NA	13	TRBD1	TRBJ1-5	CASSPGQYQPQHF	TGTGCCAGCTCACCGGGACAGTATCAGCCCCAGCATTTT
TRBV3-1/TRBV3-2	NA	14	TRBD1	TRBJ2-7	CASSLGTGSYEQYF	TGTGCCAGCAGCCTAGGGACAGGATCCTACGAGCAGTACTTC